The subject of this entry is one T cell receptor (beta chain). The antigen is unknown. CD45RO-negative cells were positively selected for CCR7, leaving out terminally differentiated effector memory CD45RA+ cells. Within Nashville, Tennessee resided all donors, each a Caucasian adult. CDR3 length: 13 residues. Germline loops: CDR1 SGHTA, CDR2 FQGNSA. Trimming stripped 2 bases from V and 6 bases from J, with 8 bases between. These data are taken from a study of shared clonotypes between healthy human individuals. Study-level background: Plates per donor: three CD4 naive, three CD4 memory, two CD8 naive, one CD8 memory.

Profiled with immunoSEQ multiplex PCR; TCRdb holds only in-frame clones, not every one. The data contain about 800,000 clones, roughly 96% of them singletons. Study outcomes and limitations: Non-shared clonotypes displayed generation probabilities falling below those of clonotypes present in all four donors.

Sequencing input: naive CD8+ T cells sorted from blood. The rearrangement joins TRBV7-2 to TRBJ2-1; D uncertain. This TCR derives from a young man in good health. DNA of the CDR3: TGTGCCAGCAGCTTATCTCTGGGCAATGAGCAGTTCTTC. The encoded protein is CASSLSLGNEQFF.